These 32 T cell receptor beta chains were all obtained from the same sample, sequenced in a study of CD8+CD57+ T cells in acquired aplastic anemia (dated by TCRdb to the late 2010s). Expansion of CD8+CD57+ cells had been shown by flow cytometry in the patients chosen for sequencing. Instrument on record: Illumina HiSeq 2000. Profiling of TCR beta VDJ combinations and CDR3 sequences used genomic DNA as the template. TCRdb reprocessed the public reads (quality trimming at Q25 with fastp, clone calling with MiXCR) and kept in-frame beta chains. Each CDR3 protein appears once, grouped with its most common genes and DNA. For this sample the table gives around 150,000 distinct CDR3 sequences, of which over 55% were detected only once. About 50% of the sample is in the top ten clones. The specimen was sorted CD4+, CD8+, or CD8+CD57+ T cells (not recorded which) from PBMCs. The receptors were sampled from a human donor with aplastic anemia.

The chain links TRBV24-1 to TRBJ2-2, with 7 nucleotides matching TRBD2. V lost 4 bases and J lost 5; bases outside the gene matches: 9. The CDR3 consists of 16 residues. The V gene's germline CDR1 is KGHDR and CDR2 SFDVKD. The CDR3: CATSDPRGEGTGELFF. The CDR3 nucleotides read TGTGCCACCAGTGACCCTCGCGGGGAGGGAACCGGGGAGCTGTTTTTT.

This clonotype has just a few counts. The CDR3 DNA is TGTGCCAGCAGTGTGGGACTAGCGGGGTACAATGAGCAGTTCTTC. Residues: CASSVGLAGYNEQFF. This chain uses TRBV2 with TRBJ2-5; 13 bases map to TRBD2. The end of the DNA is better explained by TRBJ2-1, so the J call may be wrong. CDR1 is SNHLY and CDR2 is FYNNEI in the germline V gene. The CDR3 is 15 amino acids.

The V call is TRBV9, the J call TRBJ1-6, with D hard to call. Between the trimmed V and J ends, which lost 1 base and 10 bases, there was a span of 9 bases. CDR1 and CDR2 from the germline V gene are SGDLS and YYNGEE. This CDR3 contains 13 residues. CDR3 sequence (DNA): TGTGCCAGCAGCGTAATCGAGGAATCACCCCTCCACTTT. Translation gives CASSVIEESPLHF. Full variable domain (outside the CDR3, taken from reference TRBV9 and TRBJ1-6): DSGVTQTPKHLITATGQRVTLRCSPRSGDLSVYWYQQSLDQGLQFLIQYYNGEERAKGNILERFSAQQFPDLHSELNLSSLELGDSALYFCASSVIEESPLHFGNGTRLTVT.

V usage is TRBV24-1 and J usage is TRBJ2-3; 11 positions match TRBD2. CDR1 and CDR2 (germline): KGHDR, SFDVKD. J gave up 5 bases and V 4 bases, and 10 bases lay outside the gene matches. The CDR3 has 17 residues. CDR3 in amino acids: CATSDGLSGGARDTQYF. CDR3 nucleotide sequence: TGTGCCACCAGTGACGGACTTAGCGGGGGGGCCAGAGATACGCAGTATTTT.

The chain's CDR3 is CASSEGQATGETQYF. The CDR3 nucleotides read TGTGCCAGCAGTGAAGGGCAGGCCACCGGTGAGACCCAGTACTTC. This chain connects TRBV25-1 to TRBJ2-5; D not resolved. V dropped 2 bases and J dropped 5 bases, with 15 bases sitting between them. Germline loops: CDR1 MGHDK, CDR2 SYGVNS. The CDR3 extends over 15 amino acids.

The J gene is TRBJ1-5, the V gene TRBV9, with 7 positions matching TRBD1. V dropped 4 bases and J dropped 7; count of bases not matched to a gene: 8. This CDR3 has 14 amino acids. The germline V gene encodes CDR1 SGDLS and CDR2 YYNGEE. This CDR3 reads CASSSGGGGQPQHF. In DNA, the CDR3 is TGTGCCAGCAGCTCAGGGGGGGGTGGGCAGCCCCAGCATTTT.

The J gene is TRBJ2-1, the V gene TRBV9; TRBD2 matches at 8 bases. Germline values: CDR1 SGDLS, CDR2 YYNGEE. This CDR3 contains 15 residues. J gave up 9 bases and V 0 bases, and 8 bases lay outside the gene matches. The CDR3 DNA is TGTGCCAGCAGCGTAGCGATGCGGGGGGAGAGTGAGCAGTTCTTC. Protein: CASSVAMRGESEQFF. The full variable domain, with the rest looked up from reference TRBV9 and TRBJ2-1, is DSGVTQTPKHLITATGQRVTLRCSPRSGDLSVYWYQQSLDQGLQFLIQYYNGEERAKGNILERFSAQQFPDLHSELNLSSLELGDSALYFCASSVAMRGESEQFFGPGTRLTVL.

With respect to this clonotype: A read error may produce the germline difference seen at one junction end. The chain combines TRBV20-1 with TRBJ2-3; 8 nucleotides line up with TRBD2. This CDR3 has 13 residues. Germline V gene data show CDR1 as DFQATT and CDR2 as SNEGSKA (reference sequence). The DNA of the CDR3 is TGCAGTGCTAGGGCTAGCGGGTCGAATACGCAGTGTTTT. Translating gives CSARASGSNTQCF.

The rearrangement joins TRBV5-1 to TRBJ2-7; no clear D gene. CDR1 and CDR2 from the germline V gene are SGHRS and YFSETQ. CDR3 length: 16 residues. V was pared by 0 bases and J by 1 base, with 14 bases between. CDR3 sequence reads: CASSLVTPRVSYEQYF. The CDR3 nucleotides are TGCGCCAGCAGCTTGGTCACCCCTCGGGTATCCTACGAGCAGTACTTC.

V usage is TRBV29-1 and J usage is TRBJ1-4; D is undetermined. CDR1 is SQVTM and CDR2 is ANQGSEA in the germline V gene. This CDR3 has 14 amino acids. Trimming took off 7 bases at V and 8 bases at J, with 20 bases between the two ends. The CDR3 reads CSATQVGYGEKLFF. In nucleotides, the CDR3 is TGCAGCGCAACTCAGGTCGGGTACGGAGAAAAACTGTTTTTT.

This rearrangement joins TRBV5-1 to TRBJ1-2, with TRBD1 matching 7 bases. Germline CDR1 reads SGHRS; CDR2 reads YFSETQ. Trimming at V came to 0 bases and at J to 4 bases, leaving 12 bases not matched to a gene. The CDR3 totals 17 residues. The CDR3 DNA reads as TGCGCCAGCAGCTTGGTGGCCAAAGGACAGGAACTCTATGGCTACACCTTC. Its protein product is CASSLVAKGQELYGYTF.

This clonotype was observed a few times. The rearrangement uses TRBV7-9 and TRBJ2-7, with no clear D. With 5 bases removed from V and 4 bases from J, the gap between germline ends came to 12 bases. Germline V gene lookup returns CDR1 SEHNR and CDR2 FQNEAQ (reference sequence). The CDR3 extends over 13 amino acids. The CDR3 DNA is TGTGCCAGCAGCCAAACGGTGGGTTACGAGCAGTACTTC. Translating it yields CASSQTVGYEQYF.

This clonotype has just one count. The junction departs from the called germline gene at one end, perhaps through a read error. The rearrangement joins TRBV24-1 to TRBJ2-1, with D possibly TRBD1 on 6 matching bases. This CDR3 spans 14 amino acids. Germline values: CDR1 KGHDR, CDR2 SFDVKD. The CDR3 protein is CATSPFFGGNEQLF. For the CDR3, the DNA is TGTGCCACCAGTCCGTTCTTTGGGGGCAATGAGCAGCTCTTC.

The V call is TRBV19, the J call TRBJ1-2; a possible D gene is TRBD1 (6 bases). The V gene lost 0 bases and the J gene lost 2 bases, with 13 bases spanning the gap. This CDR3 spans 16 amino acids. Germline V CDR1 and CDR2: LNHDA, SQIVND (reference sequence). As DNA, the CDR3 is TGTGCCAGTAGTATAGAAACAGGGTCCTCAAACTATGGCTACACCTTC. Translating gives CASSIETGSSNYGYTF.

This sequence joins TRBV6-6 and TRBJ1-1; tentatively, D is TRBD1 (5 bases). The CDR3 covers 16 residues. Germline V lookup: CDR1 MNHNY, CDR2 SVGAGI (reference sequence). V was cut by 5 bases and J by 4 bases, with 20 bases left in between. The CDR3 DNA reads TGTGCCAGCAGTGACGGGGCGGGCTGGACGGGCACTGAAGCTTTCTTT. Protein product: CASSDGAGWTGTEAFF.

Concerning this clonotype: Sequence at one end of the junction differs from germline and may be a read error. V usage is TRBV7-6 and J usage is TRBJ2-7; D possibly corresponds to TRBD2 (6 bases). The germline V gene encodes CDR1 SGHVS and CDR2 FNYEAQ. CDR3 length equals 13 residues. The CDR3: CASSYSAGYEQCF. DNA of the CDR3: TGTGCCAGCAGTTACAGTGCGGGGTATGAGCAGTGCTTC.

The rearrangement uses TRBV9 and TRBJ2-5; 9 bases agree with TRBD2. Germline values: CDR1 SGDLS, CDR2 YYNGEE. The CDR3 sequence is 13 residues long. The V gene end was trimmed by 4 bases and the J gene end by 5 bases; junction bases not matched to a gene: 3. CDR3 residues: CASSPAGGETQYF. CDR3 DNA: TGTGCCAGCAGCCCCGCGGGGGGGGAGACCCAGTACTTC.

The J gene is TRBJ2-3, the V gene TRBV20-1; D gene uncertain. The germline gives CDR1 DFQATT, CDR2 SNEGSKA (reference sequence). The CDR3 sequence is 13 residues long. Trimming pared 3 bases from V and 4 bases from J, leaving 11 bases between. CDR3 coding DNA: TGCAGTGCTAGTTCTCCCGTGCCAGATACGCAGTATTTT. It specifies CSASSPVPDTQYF.

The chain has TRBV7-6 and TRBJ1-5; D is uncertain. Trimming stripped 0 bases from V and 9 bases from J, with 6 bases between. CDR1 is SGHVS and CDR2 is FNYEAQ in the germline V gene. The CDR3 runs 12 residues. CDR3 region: CASSLADGPQHF. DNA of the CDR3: TGTGCCAGCAGCTTAGCGGACGGGCCCCAGCATTTT. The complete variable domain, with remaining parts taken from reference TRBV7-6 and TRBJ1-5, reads GAGVSQSPRYKVTKRGQDVALRCDPISGHVSLYWYRQALGQGPEFLTYFNYEAQQDKSGLPNDRFSAERPEGSISTLTIQRTEQRDSAMYRCASSLADGPQHFGDGTRLSIL.

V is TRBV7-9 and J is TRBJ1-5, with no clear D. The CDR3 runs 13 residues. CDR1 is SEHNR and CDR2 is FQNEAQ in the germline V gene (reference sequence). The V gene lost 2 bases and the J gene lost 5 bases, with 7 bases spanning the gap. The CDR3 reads CASSLSPDQPQHF. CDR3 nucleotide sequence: TGTGCCAGCAGCTTATCCCCCGATCAGCCCCAGCATTTT.

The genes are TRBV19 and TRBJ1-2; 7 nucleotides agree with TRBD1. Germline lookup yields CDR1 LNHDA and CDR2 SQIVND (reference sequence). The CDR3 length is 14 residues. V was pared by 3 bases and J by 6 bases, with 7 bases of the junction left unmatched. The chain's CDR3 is CASSITTGWNGYTF. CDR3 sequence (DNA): TGTGCCAGTAGTATCACGACAGGGTGGAATGGCTACACCTTC.

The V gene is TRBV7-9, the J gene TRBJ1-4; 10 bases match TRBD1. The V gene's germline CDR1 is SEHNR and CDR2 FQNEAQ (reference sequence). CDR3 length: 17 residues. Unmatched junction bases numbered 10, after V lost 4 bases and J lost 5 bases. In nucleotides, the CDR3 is TGTGCCAGCAGCTCTTTCTGGAGGGACAGGGGAAATGAAAAACTGTTTTTT. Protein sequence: CASSSFWRDRGNEKLFF.

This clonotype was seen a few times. The DNA of the CDR3 is TGTGCCAGTTCCTACATGGATACGCAGTATTTT. Translation: CASSYMDTQYF. The chain has TRBV19 and TRBJ2-3; no definite D call. This CDR3 is 11 amino acids long. CDR1 and CDR2 (germline): LNHDA, SQIVND (reference sequence). Trimming removed 8 bases at V and 6 bases at J, with 9 bases between. Filled out from reference TRBV19 and TRBJ2-3, the complete variable domain reads DGGITQSPKYLFRKEGQNVTLSCEQNLNHDAMYWYRQDPGQGLRLIYYSQIVNDFQKGDIAEGYSVSREKKESFPLTVTSAQKNPTAFYLCASSYMDTQYFGPGTRLTVL.

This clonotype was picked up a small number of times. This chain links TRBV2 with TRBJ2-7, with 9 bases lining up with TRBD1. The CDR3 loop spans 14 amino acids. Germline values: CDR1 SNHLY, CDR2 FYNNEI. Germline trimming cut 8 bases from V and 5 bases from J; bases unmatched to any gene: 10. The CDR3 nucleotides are TGTGCCAGCCGCCTCGGGACAGGGTACGACGAGCAGTACTTC. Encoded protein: CASRLGTGYDEQYF.

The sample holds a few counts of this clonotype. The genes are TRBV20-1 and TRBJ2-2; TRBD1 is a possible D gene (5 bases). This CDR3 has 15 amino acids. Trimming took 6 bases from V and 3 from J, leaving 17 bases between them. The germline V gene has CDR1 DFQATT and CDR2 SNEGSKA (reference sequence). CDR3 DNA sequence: TGCAGTGCCCCAGGGTCGGGCCATTACACCGGGGAGCTGTTTTTT. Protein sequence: CSAPGSGHYTGELFF.

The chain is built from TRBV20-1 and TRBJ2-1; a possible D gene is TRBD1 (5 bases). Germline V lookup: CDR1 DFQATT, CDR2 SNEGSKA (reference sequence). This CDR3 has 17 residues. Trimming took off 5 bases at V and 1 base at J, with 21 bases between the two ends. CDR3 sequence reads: CSAPRSGLLGSYNEQFF. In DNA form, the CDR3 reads TGCAGTGCTCCAAGGTCAGGGTTGCTGGGGTCCTACAATGAGCAGTTCTTC.

CDR3 coding DNA: TGTGCCAGCACCCAGGGGACAGGCCCCTACAATGAGCAGTTCTTC. Protein product: CASTQGTGPYNEQFF. The J gene is TRBJ2-1, the V gene TRBV2; 8 positions match TRBD1. The germline gives CDR1 SNHLY, CDR2 FYNNEI. With 7 bases clipped from V and 2 bases from J, the junction kept 7 bases outside the gene matches. The CDR3 length is 15 residues.

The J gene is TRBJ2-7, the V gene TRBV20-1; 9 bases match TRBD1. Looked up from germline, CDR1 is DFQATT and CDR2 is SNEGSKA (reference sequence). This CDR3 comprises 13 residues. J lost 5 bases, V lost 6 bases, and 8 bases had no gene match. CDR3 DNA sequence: TGCAGTGCAATCGGGACAGGGAAGGACGAGCAGTACTTC. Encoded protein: CSAIGTGKDEQYF.

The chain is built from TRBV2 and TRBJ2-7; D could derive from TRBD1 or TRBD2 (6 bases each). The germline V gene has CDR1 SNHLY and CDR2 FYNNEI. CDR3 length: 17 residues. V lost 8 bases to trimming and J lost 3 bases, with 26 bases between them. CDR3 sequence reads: CASLTSNLRDTNYEQYF. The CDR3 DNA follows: TGTGCCAGCCTGACCTCGAATTTGCGGGACACGAACTACGAGCAGTACTTC.

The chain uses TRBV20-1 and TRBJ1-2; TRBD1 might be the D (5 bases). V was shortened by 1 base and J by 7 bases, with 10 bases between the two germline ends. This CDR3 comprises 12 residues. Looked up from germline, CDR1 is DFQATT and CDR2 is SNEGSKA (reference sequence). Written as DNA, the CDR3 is TGCAGTGCTAGAGTCGGGGACTGTGGCTACACCTTC. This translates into CSARVGDCGYTF.

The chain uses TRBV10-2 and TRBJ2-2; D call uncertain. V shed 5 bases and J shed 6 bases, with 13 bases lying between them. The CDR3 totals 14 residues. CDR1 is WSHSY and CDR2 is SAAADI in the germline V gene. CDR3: CASSHLQEPGELFF. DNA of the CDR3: TGCGCCAGCAGTCATCTGCAGGAGCCCGGGGAGCTGTTTTTT.

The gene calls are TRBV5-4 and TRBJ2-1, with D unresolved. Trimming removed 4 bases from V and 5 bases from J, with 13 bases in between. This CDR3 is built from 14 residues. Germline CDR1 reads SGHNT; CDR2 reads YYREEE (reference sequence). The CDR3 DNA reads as TGTGCCAGCAGCAGCCTGACTGGGAACAATGAGCAGTTCTTC. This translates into CASSSLTGNNEQFF.